One and the same sample provided the 15 T cell receptor beta chains below, sequenced in a study of blood T cell repertoires in COVID-19 (dated by TCRdb to about 2020). Library generation was performed with the immunoSEQ multiplex PCR assay. Held by TCRdb, this immuneACCESS table contains in-frame sequences only and omits some clones. Under half of the omission traces to an unresolved V gene where checked; the cause of the rest is unknown. The sample includes some 180,000 clones, with around 81% observed a single time. About a tenth of the sample comes from the top ten. The sample taken for sequencing was peripheral blood. The receptor source for this set is an older man with active or convalescent COVID-19.

The chain uses TRBV24-1 and TRBJ2-2; 9 positions agree with TRBD1. The V gene's germline CDR1 is KGHDR and CDR2 SFDVKD. The CDR3 length is 16 residues. V shed 7 bases and J 4 bases; nucleotides not matched to a gene: 9. The CDR3 region has the DNA TGTGCCACCAGCGGGCCGGGACAGGGTGGCACCGGGGAGCTGTTTTTT. Translation: CATSGPGQGGTGELFF.

V usage is TRBV7-9 and J usage is TRBJ2-7, with D possibly matching TRBD1 (6 bases). The CDR3 sequence is 13 residues long. The germline V gene has CDR1 SEHNR and CDR2 FQNEAQ (reference sequence). V was cut by 8 bases and J by 2 bases, with 13 bases left in between. The CDR3 nucleotides are TGTGCCAGCGCTCGGGACATACCCTACGAGCAGTACTTC. Translation gives CASARDIPYEQYF.

V usage is TRBV3-1 (or the pseudogene TRBV3-2) and J usage is TRBJ1-1; 10 bases line up with TRBD1. Trimming took 2 bases from V and 5 from J; bases not matched to a gene: 5. The CDR3 loop spans 15 amino acids. Germline values: CDR1 LGHDT, CDR2 YNNKEL (reference sequence). CDR3 amino acids: CASSQLGQGRTEAFF. The CDR3 DNA reads as TGTGCCAGCAGCCAACTGGGACAGGGGAGGACTGAAGCTTTCTTT.

The chain employs TRBV19 and TRBJ1-5, with 10 nucleotides matching TRBD1. In germline, CDR1 is LNHDA, CDR2 SQIVND (reference sequence). V lost 4 bases to trimming and J lost 0 bases; unmatched junction nucleotides: 6. CDR3 length: 17 residues. The CDR3 spells CASSTDRGMVSNQPQHF. The CDR3 DNA is TGTGCCAGTAGTACGGACAGGGGGATGGTTAGCAATCAGCCCCAGCATTTT.

The rearrangement joins TRBV29-1 to TRBJ1-2, with a tentative D call TRBD1 (6 bases). Trimming removed 0 bases from V and 8 bases from J, with 25 bases in between. The CDR3 contains 17 residues. The germline CDR1 and CDR2 sequences are SQVTM and ANQGSEA. The CDR3 bases are TGCAGCGTTGAAGAGTGGTACACAGGGCCTCCCCGGGGCGGCTACACCTTC. This codes for CSVEEWYTGPPRGGYTF. The variable domain in full, completed from reference TRBV29-1 and TRBJ1-2, reads SAVISQKPSRDICQRGTSLTIQCQVDSQVTMMFWYRQQPGQSLTLIATANQGSEATYESGFVIDKFPISRPNLTFSTLTVSNMSPEDSSIYLCSVEEWYTGPPRGGYTFGSGTRLTVV.

V is TRBV19 and J is TRBJ1-3; D remains ambiguous. With 9 bases removed from V and 0 bases from J, the gap between germline ends came to 12 bases. CDR3 length equals 14 residues. The germline gives CDR1 LNHDA, CDR2 SQIVND (reference sequence). CDR3 bases: TGTGCCAGCAAGACACTGAGCTCTGGAAACACCATATATTTT. Translation gives CASKTLSSGNTIYF.

The chain links TRBV6-5 to TRBJ2-7, with D possibly being TRBD1 (6 bases). V was shortened by 5 bases and J by 4 bases, with 18 bases between the two germline ends. Germline loops: CDR1 MNHEY, CDR2 SVGAGI. The CDR3 is made up of 15 amino acids. The CDR3 sequence is CASSRPLGARYEQYF. Here the CDR3 DNA reads TGTGCCAGCAGTAGGCCTCTGGGGGCAAGGTACGAGCAGTACTTC.

The CDR3 loop reads CASSQEFKNTGELFF. The CDR3 DNA reads as TGTGCCAGCAGCCAAGAGTTTAAGAACACCGGGGAGCTGTTTTTT. This sequence joins TRBV3-1 (or the pseudogene TRBV3-2) and TRBJ2-2; D call uncertain. This CDR3 has 15 amino acids. The germline gives CDR1 LGHDT, CDR2 YNNKEL (reference sequence). With 0 bases removed from V and 1 base from J, the gap between germline ends came to 6 bases.

This clone has a single count. This chain uses TRBV19 with TRBJ2-7; TRBD1 matches 7 bases. The CDR3 length is 14 residues. Trimming at V came to 6 bases and at J to 5 bases, leaving 10 bases not matched to a gene. CDR1 LNHDA and CDR2 SQIVND come from the germline V gene (reference sequence). The CDR3 region is CASSRQGFNHEQYF. The CDR3 DNA reads TGTGCCAGTAGCCGACAGGGTTTTAACCACGAGCAGTACTTC.

This chain joins TRBV27 and TRBJ1-3; D not resolved. This CDR3 is built from 13 residues. The V and J ends lost 3 bases and 8 bases respectively, with 11 bases between them. In germline, CDR1 is MNHEY, CDR2 SMNVEV (reference sequence). CDR3 sequence (DNA): TGTGCCAGCAGTTTGAGGCAATTCGACACCATATATTTT. Its protein product is CASSLRQFDTIYF.

The chain is built from TRBV3-1 (or the pseudogene TRBV3-2) and TRBJ1-6; TRBD1 might be the D (5 bases). The CDR3 is 14 amino acids. V was trimmed by 5 bases and J by 8 bases, leaving 13 bases between them. The germline CDR1 and CDR2 sequences are LGHDT and YNNKEL (reference sequence). As DNA, the CDR3 is TGTGCCAGCAGCGGACACCCGGCGGATTCACCCCTCCACTTT. Its protein is CASSGHPADSPLHF.

The rearrangement links TRBV5-6 to TRBJ1-5; TRBD1 aligns across 9 bases. The CDR3 has 15 amino acids. The ends lost 4 bases at V and 2 bases at J; junction bases unmatched: 4. Germline V lookup: CDR1 SGHDT, CDR2 YYEEEE. CDR3 sequence: CASSRGQGRNQPQHF. The DNA of the CDR3 is TGTGCCAGCAGCCGGGGACAGGGCCGCAATCAGCCCCAGCATTTT.

DNA of the CDR3: TGTGCCAGCAGCGCCAGACAGGGGAGGATTGAAAAACTGTTTTTT. Its protein product is CASSARQGRIEKLFF. V gene TRBV5-6 combines with J gene TRBJ1-4; the match to TRBD1 covers 8 bases. This CDR3 has 15 amino acids. Germline V lookup: CDR1 SGHDT, CDR2 YYEEEE. J was trimmed by 7 bases and V by 4 bases; bases with no gene match: 9.

V is TRBV7-9 and J is TRBJ2-7, with D possibly matching TRBD1 (7 bases). Germline CDR1 is SEHNR and CDR2 is FQNEAQ (reference sequence). Trimming shortened V by 2 bases and J by 1 base, and 12 bases separated the two germline ends. The CDR3 has 15 amino acids. CDR3 in DNA: TGTGCCAGCAGCTTAAGGCAGGGGGGATCCTACGAGCAGTACTTC. Encoded protein: CASSLRQGGSYEQYF.

This chain connects TRBV6-2 or TRBV6-3 to TRBJ1-2, with a possible D match to TRBD1 (5 bases). This CDR3 spans 12 amino acids. Germline CDR1 MNHEY, CDR2 SVGEGT. Trimming pared 2 bases from V and 8 bases from J, leaving 9 bases between. The CDR3 coding sequence is TGTGCCAGCAGTTACAGGGGCGACGGCTACACCTTC. It is translated as CASSYRGDGYTF.